A selection of T cell receptor beta chains follows, all from one sample in a study of identical twins. TCRdb re-derived calls from the 5' RACE reads in MiXCR, one entry per CDR3 protein. The sample contains roughly 350,000 distinct CDR3 sequences, roughly 9% of which appear only once. Sequencing input: naive T cells sorted from blood. These TCRs come from a woman in her 50s in good health. Each CDR3 is given with its conserved first and last residue. D genes are given only for firm matches. Clone size, where shown, is once, few, many, or a class for clones that have expanded.

j_call	v_call	d_call	clone_size	cdr3_nt	cdr3_aa
TRBJ2-3	TRBV5-6	NA	few	TGTGCCAGCAGCTTGTATTCCGGGGAGAGCACAGATACGCAGTATTTT	CASSLYSGESTDTQYF
TRBJ2-5	TRBV2	NA	NA	TGTGCCAGCAGTGATTGGACAGACGAGACCCAGTACTTC	CASSDWTDETQYF
TRBJ2-5	TRBV25-1	NA	NA	TGTGCCAGCAGTGGAACGGCCCCACACTTC	CASSGTAPHF
TRBJ2-3	TRBV20-1	TRBD1	many	TGCAGTGCTAGAACATGGAAGGGACAGATAGGCACAGATACGCAGTATTTT	CSARTWKGQIGTDTQYF
TRBJ2-2	TRBV7-2	NA	many	TGTGCCAGCAGCTTAGCGGTGAACACCGGGGAGCTGTTTTTT	CASSLAVNTGELFF
TRBJ1-2	TRBV6-6	NA	few	TGTGCCAGCAGTTACGTGGTTGGCTACACCTTC	CASSYVVGYTF
TRBJ2-3	TRBV6-2/TRBV6-3	TRBD1	many	TGTGCCAGCAGGGGACAGACCATATACGATACGCAGTATTTT	CASRGQTIYDTQYF
TRBJ2-6	TRBV12-3/TRBV12-4	NA	many	TGTGCCAGCAGTTTCGGGACACAGGCCCCTGGGGCCAACGTCCTGACTTTC	CASSFGTQAPGANVLTF
TRBJ2-7	TRBV27	NA	few	TGTGCCAGCAGTTGGGGAAAGGGGGCCTACGAGCAGTACTTC	CASSWGKGAYEQYF
TRBJ2-5	TRBV5-1	TRBD2	NA	TGCGCCAGCACCCGGGAGGTGGGGCAGACCCAGTACTTC	CASTREVGQTQYF
TRBJ1-1	TRBV12-3/TRBV12-4	NA	few	TGTGCCAGCAGTCAGGGTAGGGCTGAAGCTTTCTTT	CASSQGRAEAFF
TRBJ1-5	TRBV6-5	NA	NA	TGTGCCAGCAGTTACTCAGACCCGACGAAGAGGAATCAGCCCCAGCATTTT	CASSYSDPTKRNQPQHF
TRBJ2-2	TRBV5-1	NA	NA	TGCGCCAGCATCCGGCGGGGCGGGGCCGGGGAGCTGTTTTTT	CASIRRGGAGELFF
TRBJ2-6	TRBV27	NA	few	TGTGCCAGCAGTTTATCAGTAGGGTCCGGGGCCAACGTCCTGACTTTC	CASSLSVGSGANVLTF
TRBJ2-1	TRBV7-8	NA	NA	TGTGCCAGCAGCTTACTCGTAGGGGATGAGCAGTTCTTC	CASSLLVGDEQFF
TRBJ2-5	TRBV18	NA	NA	TGTGCCAGCTCACCACCCCAGGGAGGAGAGACCCAGTACTTC	CASSPPQGGETQYF
TRBJ1-5	TRBV24-1	TRBD1	many	TGTGCCACCAGTGAACCCGGACAGGGTGGCAATCAGCCCCAGCATTTT	CATSEPGQGGNQPQHF
TRBJ1-6	TRBV7-6	TRBD1	NA	TGTGCCAGCAGCTTAGAGGCAGGGGGAGGTTCACCCCTCCACTTT	CASSLEAGGGSPLHF
TRBJ2-6	TRBV19	TRBD1	NA	TGTGCCAGCACATGGACAGGGCTCTCTGGGGCCAACGTCCTGACTTTC	CASTWTGLSGANVLTF
TRBJ1-5	TRBV12-3/TRBV12-4	NA	NA	TGTGCCAGCAGCCAGCATAGGGGAAGAAGCAATCAGCCCCAGCATTTT	CASSQHRGRSNQPQHF
TRBJ2-1	TRBV11-2	TRBD2	few	TGTGCCAGCAGCACCAGTAGCGGGAGCTGGGTTGAGCAGTTCTTC	CASSTSSGSWVEQFF
TRBJ2-5	TRBV20-1	TRBD2	NA	TGCAGTGCTAGAATCTCTAGCGGGATGGTTGTTGGAGAGACCCAGTACTTC	CSARISSGMVVGETQYF
TRBJ2-3	TRBV6-2/TRBV6-3	TRBD2	NA	TGTGCCACCACGCGGCTAGCGGACATCACAGATACGCAGTATTTT	CATTRLADITDTQYF
TRBJ1-1	TRBV5-1	NA	NA	TGCGCCAGCAGCTTGGAAGGCGTGCGGGGGATTGCCACTGAAGCTTTCTTT	CASSLEGVRGIATEAFF
TRBJ1-2	TRBV3-1	NA	NA	TGTGCCAGCAGCCATCTAGGGGAGGACTATGGCTACACCTTC	CASSHLGEDYGYTF
TRBJ2-3	TRBV5-6	TRBD2	few	TGTGCCAGCAGACTACTAGCGTTACATGGCACAGATACGCAGTATTTT	CASRLLALHGTDTQYF
TRBJ2-2	TRBV5-6	NA	NA	TGTGCCAGCAGCTTGGGGGACATTAACACCGGGGAGCTGTTTTTT	CASSLGDINTGELFF
TRBJ2-5	TRBV7-9	TRBD2	NA	TGTGCCAGCAGCCCCCCGAGCGAAAGCGGGAGTACAAGGGGGACCCAGTACTTC	CASSPPSESGSTRGTQYF
TRBJ2-3	TRBV11-2	NA	many	TGTGCCAGCAGCTTAGGCCGAGATACGCAGTATTTT	CASSLGRDTQYF
TRBJ2-3	TRBV3-1	NA	NA	TGTGCCAGCAGCCAAGCGGCTAGCACCGAGTATTTT	CASSQAASTEYF
TRBJ2-7	TRBV9	TRBD2	NA	TGTGCCAGCAGCGTAGGCGCTAGCGGGAGGGTAGGCTACGAGCAGTACTTC	CASSVGASGRVGYEQYF